This T cell receptor beta chain derives from a study of T cells in women clearing cervical HPV infection. Looking at the study overall: Cases: HPV16-related CIN3 or worse on histology, a couple of invasive cancers. Controls were women whose single incident HPV16 infection cleared within 12 months without precancer or cancer.

Germline values: CDR1 SGHTA, CDR2 FQGNSA. The CDR3 is 11 residues long. The V and J ends lost 5 bases and 6 bases respectively, with 8 bases between them. Clones were sequenced by immunoSEQ multiplex PCR, and TCRdb holds only the in-frame ones, with some missing. This sample's table has approximately 49,000 clones. All participants had a single incident cervical HPV16 infection, and prevalent HPV16 infections were excluded. Note on this clone: The read terminates 3 residues ahead of where the CDR3 ends, so the germline J gene completes it.

What was sequenced was blood buffy coat. The chain combines TRBV7-2 with TRBJ2-7; weak D call: TRBD1 (5 bases). This clonotype was obtained from a woman between 18 and 75 years old with a cervical HPV16 infection that either progressed to CIN3+ or cleared (not recorded which). This CDR3 reads CASSLQGEQYF. CDR3 bases read: TGTGCCAGCAGCCTGCAGGGCGAG.